This T cell receptor (beta chain) was obtained from a study of identical twins. Study results and limitations: Researchers reported excess low generation probability among twin-shared out-of-frame alpha sequences.

In this sample, this clonotype turned up a few times. The antigen is undetermined. Germline trimming cut 5 bases from V and 10 bases from J; bases unmatched to any gene: 15. This CDR3 is 15 amino acids long. It was template switching that added a universal primer site, and there were unique molecular identifiers on the cDNA. Via MiXCR, TCRdb re-called the 5' RACE reads, giving one row per CDR3 protein. In the table there are under 1 million distinct CDR3 sequences, roughly 12% of which are singletons. These data were also reused for a study on yellow fever vaccine responses in identical twins. In that study: Twins' vaccine T cell response reportedly seemed partly convergent, partly personalized.

The chain employs TRBV12-3 or TRBV12-4 and TRBJ1-1; 8 nucleotides match TRBD1. The sequence came from a woman under 30 in good health. Sequenced input: PBMCs. CDR3 region: CASSPAQGARVRAFF. CDR3 bases: TGTGCCAGCAGTCCAGCCCAGGGGGCGCGGGTTCGAGCTTTCTTT.